The 25 T cell receptor beta chains reported below all come from one sample, sequenced in a study of blood T cell repertoires in COVID-19. Produced via immunoSEQ multiplex PCR; TCRdb's table is partial and in-frame only. The table has some 220,000 clones, 84% seen once. The sample consisted of peripheral blood. The source is a man aged 45-65 years with active or convalescent COVID-19.

The chain joins TRBV10-3 to TRBJ1-2; D unresolved. The CDR3 is 16 amino acids. V dropped 3 bases and J dropped 0 bases, with 14 bases sitting between them. CDR1 and CDR2 (germline): ENHRY, SYGVKD. CDR3 sequence: CAISDFEGSTNYGYTF. In nucleotides, the CDR3 is TGTGCCATCAGTGATTTTGAGGGCAGCACTAACTATGGCTACACCTTC.

The chain combines TRBV5-1 with TRBJ1-6; tentatively, D is TRBD1 (6 bases). Germline V gene lookup returns CDR1 SGHRS and CDR2 YFSETQ. The CDR3 spans 16 residues. The V gene lost 1 base and the J gene lost 7 bases, with 15 bases spanning the gap. This CDR3 is CASSLNQGRGNSPLHF. For the CDR3, the DNA is TGCGCCAGCAGCTTGAACCAGGGGCGGGGGAATTCACCCCTCCACTTT.

The rearrangement joins TRBV2 to TRBJ2-7; D might be TRBD2 (6 bases). V was cut by 3 bases and J by 0 bases, with 6 bases left in between. This CDR3 has 13 residues. CDR1 SNHLY and CDR2 FYNNEI come from the germline V gene. CDR3 coding DNA: TGTGCCAGCAGTGAGACTAGCTCCTACGAGCAGTACTTC. The encoded protein is CASSETSSYEQYF.

This chain joins TRBV27 and TRBJ2-1; D ambiguous. The CDR3 spans 13 residues. Deletions cut 1 base from V and 6 bases from J, with 7 bases between. Germline CDR1 reads MNHEY; CDR2 reads SMNVEV (reference sequence). As DNA, the CDR3 is TGTGCCAGCAGTTTATTAGCTCCCAATGAGCAGTTCTTC. Protein product: CASSLLAPNEQFF.

CDR3 DNA: TGTGCCAGCAGGTACGGGACAGGGAACACTGAAGCTTTCTTT. Protein sequence: CASRYGTGNTEAFF. J is TRBJ1-1 and V is TRBV7-8; the match to TRBD1 covers 8 bases. V was clipped by 6 bases and J by 1 base; unmatched bases: 4. Germline CDR1 is SGHVS and CDR2 is FQNEAQ. The CDR3 contains 14 residues.

The chain links TRBV7-2 to TRBJ1-5; D gene ambiguous. V shed 1 base and J shed 4 bases, with 8 bases lying between them. CDR1 SGHTA and CDR2 FQGNSA come from the germline V gene. The CDR3 spans 14 residues. For the CDR3, the DNA is TGTGCCAGCAGCTTAGGGTTCGGGAATCAGCCCCAGCATTTT. This codes for CASSLGFGNQPQHF.

The chain employs TRBV30 and TRBJ1-1, with 8 nucleotides matching TRBD1. This CDR3 is built from 15 residues. V dropped 0 bases and J dropped 5; count of bases not matched to a gene: 8. From germline, CDR1 is GTSNPN and CDR2 SVGIG (reference sequence). DNA of the CDR3: TGTGCCTGGAGTGTACATCAGGGGGCAGGTACTGAAGCTTTCTTT. As protein: CAWSVHQGAGTEAFF. Looking up the rest from reference TRBV30 and TRBJ1-1 gives the full variable domain: SQTIHQWPATLVQPVGSPLSLECTVEGTSNPNLYWYRQAAGRGLQLLFYSVGIGQISSEVPQNLSASRPQDRQFILSSKKLLLSDSGFYLCAWSVHQGAGTEAFFGQGTRLTVV.

The CDR3 loop reads CASRSRSSYNSPLHF. In DNA, the CDR3 is TGTGCCAGCAGATCAAGGAGCTCCTATAATTCACCCCTCCACTTT. This chain connects TRBV7-2 to TRBJ1-6, with no clear D. Trimming cost V 6 bases and J 0 bases, with 9 bases left between them. This CDR3 comprises 15 residues. Germline V gene lookup returns CDR1 SGHTA and CDR2 FQGNSA.

The chain joins TRBV4-1 to TRBJ2-1; TRBD1 matches 9 bases. CDR1 and CDR2 (germline): MGHRA, YSYEKL. The CDR3 contains 16 residues. The V segment lost 3 bases and the J segment 1 base; nucleotides outside the gene matches: 4. This CDR3 reads CASSQWDRVSYNEQFF. CDR3 bases: TGCGCCAGCAGCCAGTGGGACAGGGTATCCTACAATGAGCAGTTCTTC.

The chain combines TRBV11-2 with TRBJ2-2; D ambiguous. V lost 2 bases and J 11 bases, leaving 9 bases between the germline ends. The CDR3 contains 12 residues. Germline values: CDR1 SGHAT, CDR2 FQNNGV. The CDR3 nucleotides read TGTGCCAGCAGCTTAATGGCAGGAGAGCTGTTTTTT. It yields the protein CASSLMAGELFF.

The chain combines TRBV11-2 with TRBJ2-1; D is unclear. CDR3 size: 13 residues. Trimming took 1 base from V and 10 from J, leaving 11 bases between them. The germline gives CDR1 SGHAT, CDR2 FQNNGV. CDR3 sequence (DNA): TGTGCCAGCAGCTTAGGCCTCCAGTCCGAGCAGTTCTTC. Translation gives CASSLGLQSEQFF.

The chain carries TRBV6-2 or TRBV6-3 and TRBJ1-2; D ambiguous. CDR3 length: 15 residues. With 6 bases removed from V and 5 bases from J, the gap between germline ends came to 19 bases. Germline CDR1 and CDR2: MNHEY and SVGEGT. The CDR3 sequence is CASSHSSFAGYGYTF. The DNA for the CDR3 is TGTGCCAGCAGCCACTCCTCGTTCGCGGGATATGGCTACACCTTC.

J is TRBJ1-5 and V is TRBV20-1; maybe TRBD1 (6 bases). The CDR3 extends over 15 amino acids. Looked up from germline, CDR1 is DFQATT and CDR2 is SNEGSKA (reference sequence). The V gene lost 3 bases and the J gene lost 7 bases, with 19 bases spanning the gap. This CDR3 reads CSASPLTGLGQPQHF. CDR3 in DNA: TGCAGTGCTAGTCCCTTAACAGGGTTAGGGCAGCCCCAGCATTTT.

The chain carries TRBV5-1 and TRBJ2-1; D remains ambiguous. The CDR3 sequence is 16 residues long. Germline-derived CDR1 and CDR2 are SGHRS and YFSETQ. V was pared by 5 bases and J by 0 bases, with 15 bases between. The CDR3 DNA follows: TGCGCCAGCAGTCCCGACGGAGAAACCTCCTACAATGAGCAGTTCTTC. Its translation: CASSPDGETSYNEQFF.

The genes are TRBV28 and TRBJ1-2; D gene unclear. The germline V and J ends were trimmed by 2 bases and 3 bases, with 10 bases remaining between them. The germline CDR1 and CDR2 sequences are MDHEN and SYDVKM. The CDR3 is made up of 14 amino acids. The CDR3 sequence: CASSLARRDYGYTF. In nucleotides, the CDR3 is TGTGCCAGCAGTTTAGCCAGGAGGGACTATGGCTACACCTTC.

The chain couples TRBV11-2 to TRBJ2-2; D is uncertain. This CDR3 region has 12 residues. V lost 1 base and J 8 bases, leaving 5 bases between the germline ends. Per the germline V gene, CDR1 is SGHAT and CDR2 is FQNNGV. The CDR3 region is CASSLAIGELFF. In DNA, the CDR3 is TGTGCCAGCAGCTTAGCTATTGGGGAGCTGTTTTTT.

This clone has more than one count but fewer than ten. The chain joins TRBV2 to TRBJ2-7; 11 bases line up with TRBD1. Germline lookup yields CDR1 SNHLY and CDR2 FYNNEI. The CDR3 runs to 13 residues. The junction had 4 bases not matched to a gene; V was cut back by 5 bases and J by 7 bases. The DNA of the CDR3 is TGTGCCAGCAGTCGGGACAGGGGGTCGGAGCAGTACTTC. As protein: CASSRDRGSEQYF.

The V call is TRBV28, the J call TRBJ1-2; D uncertain. The CDR3 has 13 residues. CDR1 and CDR2 (germline): MDHEN, SYDVKM. Trimming removed 7 bases from V and 0 bases from J, with 9 bases in between. CDR3 nucleotides: TGTGCCAGCATCAGTACCACTAACTATGGCTACACCTTC. It translates to CASISTTNYGYTF.

The chain joins TRBV13 to TRBJ2-7, with D perhaps TRBD2 (5 bases). The V gene's germline CDR1 is PRHDT and CDR2 FYEKMQ (reference sequence). This CDR3 contains 14 residues. V gave up 2 bases and J gave up 0 bases, with 8 bases separating them. CDR3 region: CASSLPGISYEQYF. CDR3 coding DNA: TGTGCCAGCAGCTTACCCGGGATCTCCTACGAGCAGTACTTC.

The V gene is TRBV4-3, the J gene TRBJ2-1, with 7 bases fitting TRBD2. This CDR3 is 17 amino acids long. The V and J ends lost 5 bases and 1 base, in that order; junction bases with no gene match: 11. The germline gives CDR1 LGHNA, CDR2 YSLEER. CDR3: CASSSRYAGESYNEQFF. The CDR3 nucleotides are TGCGCCAGCAGCTCAAGATACGCGGGAGAATCCTACAATGAGCAGTTCTTC.

V is TRBV6-5 and J is TRBJ2-1; 8 bases are shared with TRBD1. This CDR3 spans 16 amino acids. Germline CDR1 MNHEY, CDR2 SVGAGI. V lost 2 bases and J lost 9; bases outside the gene matches: 12. Written as DNA, the CDR3 is TGTGCCAGCAGTTACGGCGGGCAGGGGGCGATATCTGAGCAGTTCTTC. As protein: CASSYGGQGAISEQFF.

The chain carries TRBV5-1 and TRBJ2-7, with D tentatively TRBD2 (6 bases). The ends were cut back, 4 bases at V and 5 bases at J, with 22 bases in the middle. Germline-derived CDR1 and CDR2 are SGHRS and YFSETQ. The CDR3 loop spans 16 amino acids. CDR3 sequence: CASSPVAGSSNHEQYF. The DNA for the CDR3 is TGCGCCAGCAGCCCCGTGGCGGGATCTTCGAACCACGAGCAGTACTTC.

The chain employs TRBV7-2 and TRBJ1-5, with a possible D match to TRBD1 (5 bases). Trimming took 5 bases from V and 6 from J, leaving 8 bases between them. The CDR3 totals 12 residues. Germline CDR1 is SGHTA and CDR2 is FQGNSA. For the CDR3, the DNA is TGTGCCAGCAGCCGGGGGATTCAGCCCCAGCATTTT. This gives the protein CASSRGIQPQHF. Together with reference TRBV7-2 and TRBJ1-5, the CDR3 gives the full variable domain: GAGVSQSPSNKVTEKGKDVELRCDPISGHTALYWYRQSLGQGLEFLIYFQGNSAPDKSGLPSDRFSAERTGGSVSTLTIQRTQQEDSAVYLCASSRGIQPQHFGDGTRLSIL.

The J gene is TRBJ1-5, the V gene TRBV28, with D hard to call. Germline V gene sequence: CDR1 MDHEN, CDR2 SYDVKM. CDR3 length: 15 amino acids. V lost 3 bases, J lost 7 bases, and 16 bases lay in between. The CDR3 bases are TGTGCCAGCAGTTTTGTTCCGAGAGTGAGGCAGCCCCAGCATTTT. It yields the protein CASSFVPRVRQPQHF.

J is TRBJ2-7 and V is TRBV28; 10 nucleotides line up with TRBD2. The germline CDR1 and CDR2 sequences are MDHEN and SYDVKM. The CDR3 runs 15 residues. Trimming took 7 bases from V and 4 from J; bases not matched to a gene: 10. The CDR3 sequence is CASTQGQTSGYEQYF. The DNA for the CDR3 is TGTGCCAGCACCCAGGGACAGACTAGCGGGTACGAGCAGTACTTC.